The 2 T cell receptor beta chains below come from one sample, sequenced in a study of blood T cell repertoires in COVID-19. Clones were sequenced by immunoSEQ multiplex PCR, and TCRdb holds only the in-frame ones, with some missing. The sample records around 210,000 clones, 65% to 90% being singletons. Sequencing was done on a sample of peripheral blood. The receptors were sampled from a man in his fifties or sixties with COVID-19, enrolled during active disease.

The chain recombines TRBV9 with TRBJ2-5; the match to TRBD1 covers 8 bases. The junction had 10 bases not matched to a gene; V was cut back by 4 bases and J by 5 bases. The CDR3 runs to 15 residues. Germline V gene sequence: CDR1 SGDLS, CDR2 YYNGEE. The CDR3 loop reads CASSLDRGVTETQYF. CDR3 in DNA: TGTGCCAGCAGCCTAGACAGGGGAGTTACGGAGACCCAGTACTTC.

The chain is built from TRBV21-1 and TRBJ2-4; TRBD2 is taken as the D call from the table, unchecked against the DNA. TRBV21-1 counts as a pseudogene. The CDR3 loop spans 15 amino acids. CDR3: CASSKVEGLENIQYF. For the CDR3, the DNA is TGTGCCAGCAGCAAAGTGGAGGGGCTGGAAAACATTCAGTACTTC.